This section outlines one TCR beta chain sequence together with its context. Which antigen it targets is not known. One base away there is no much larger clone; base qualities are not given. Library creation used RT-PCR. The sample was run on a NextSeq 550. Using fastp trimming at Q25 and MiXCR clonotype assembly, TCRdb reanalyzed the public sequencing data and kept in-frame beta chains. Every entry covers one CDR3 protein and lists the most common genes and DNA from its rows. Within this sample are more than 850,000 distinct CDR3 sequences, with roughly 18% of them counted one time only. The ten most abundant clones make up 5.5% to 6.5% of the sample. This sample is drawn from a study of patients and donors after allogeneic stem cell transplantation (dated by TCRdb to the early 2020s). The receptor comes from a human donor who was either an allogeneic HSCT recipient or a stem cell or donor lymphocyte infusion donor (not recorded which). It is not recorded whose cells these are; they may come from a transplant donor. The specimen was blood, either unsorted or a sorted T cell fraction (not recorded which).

The nucleotides are TGTGCCTGGAACACCTGGATGGGGGACGAGCAGTACTTC. It is translated as CAWNTWMGDEQYF. The chain joins TRBV30 to TRBJ2-7; the D element might be TRBD1 or TRBD2, as each aligns at 5 bases. Cut back by 4 bases and 5 bases, the V and J ends lie 15 bases apart. The CDR1 and CDR2 encoded by the germline V gene (reference sequence) are GTSNPN and SVGIG. Including cysteine and phenylalanine, the CDR3 has 13 amino acids. The CDR3 DNA has 39 bases and is translated from base 1.